A single sample is the source of the 30 T cell receptor delta chains below, sequenced in a study of gamma-delta T cells after stem cell transplantation. TCRdb called clones from the RT-PCR reads again using CATT. The sample shows 1,400 or so delta-chain clones, 1.6% of them seen only once. The material sequenced was gamma-delta T cells. The receptors here all came from a human donor. It is not recorded whose cells these are; they may come from a transplant donor.

Turning to this clone: A far more abundant clone sits one base away, making this likely a read error. Other nucleotide sequences from this sample produce the same CDR3. The CDR3 spells CACSSMGEPSYTDKLIF. The CDR3, as DNA: TGTGCCTGCTCTAGCATGGGAGAACCCTCGTACACCGATAAACTCATCTTT. The V gene is TRDV2, the J gene TRDJ1; D unclear. Looked up from germline, CDR1 is GEAIGNYY and CDR2 is EKD. The germline V and J ends were trimmed by 7 bases and 0 bases, with 23 bases remaining between them. This CDR3 has 17 amino acids.

This clone was detected a few times. The translation of this DNA and the TCRdb protein of a much larger clone differ at residue 3, probably owing to a read error; the protein shown here is translated from the DNA. The chain is built from TRDV2 and TRDJ1; 8 bases map to TRDD3. CDR1 is GEAIGNYY and CDR2 is EKD in the germline V gene. CDR3 length equals 17 residues. CDR3 sequence reads: CAYDPTGDTPYTDKLIF. CDR3 bases: TGTGCCTATGACCCCACTGGGGATACCCCTTACACCGATAAACTCATCTTT.

Of note for this clone: Since a far larger clone is one base different, this is likely a read error. The same CDR3 arises from other DNA sequences in this sample as well. V gene TRDV3 combines with J gene TRDJ1; 9 bases align to TRDD3. The CDR3 consists of 18 residues. The V gene's germline CDR1 is TVYSNPD and CDR2 GDNSRS (reference sequence). CDR3 nucleotide sequence: TGCGCTTTTCGCGGGGCCTGGGGGATGAAACCGTACACCGATAAACTCATCTTT. Protein: CAFRGAWGMKPYTDKLIF.

This clone was counted at least ten times. This likely came from a read error, as a far larger clone is one base away. At the DNA level, this CDR3 is encoded by other sequences in the same sample as well. This rearrangement joins TRDV2 to TRDJ1; 8 bases match TRDD3. Looked up from germline, CDR1 is GEAIGNYY and CDR2 is EKD. The CDR3 has 14 residues. CDR3 amino acids: CACDARGIADKLIF. CDR3 bases: TGCGCCTGTGACGCCAGGGGGATAGCCGATAAACTCATCTTT.

This clone has just a few counts. The protein TCRdb gives is from a much larger clone and does not agree with this DNA's translation at residue 13, likely a read error; the protein shown here comes from the DNA. This chain joins TRDV2 and TRDJ1; 7 positions agree with TRDD3. This CDR3 is built from 16 residues. Germline CDR1 and CDR2: GEAIGNYY and EKD. The DNA for the CDR3 is TGTGCCTGTGACAAGGTGGGGGAATCGTACACCGATAACCTCATCTTT. Translating gives CACDKVGESYTDNLIF.

As concerns this clone: The protein that TCRdb holds for this DNA derives from a much larger clone and differs from the translated DNA at residue 8, which likely indicates a read error; the protein shown here is translated from the DNA. This chain uses TRDV2 with TRDJ1; possibly TRDD3 for D (6 bases). The germline gives CDR1 GEAIGNYY, CDR2 EKD. With 2 bases removed from V and 1 base from J, the gap between germline ends came to 22 bases. This CDR3 contains 18 residues. The CDR3 nucleotides read TGTGCCTGTGACAACGTGGGGGGCCCTAAGACGTCCACCGATAAACTCATCTTT. Translating it yields CACDNVGGPKTSTDKLIF.

This clone has more than one count but fewer than ten. For this DNA, TCRdb reports the protein of a much larger clone, which diverges at residue 11, most likely from a read error; the protein presented here is translated directly from the DNA. The chain is built from TRDV3 and TRDJ1, with 11 bases lining up with TRDD3. Germline V gene sequence: CDR1 TVYSNPD, CDR2 GDNSRS (reference sequence). The J segment lost 0 bases and the V segment lost 2 bases, leaving 14 bases of the junction unmatched. The CDR3 runs to 18 residues. The CDR3 is CAFGKYWGIGGYTDKLIF. The CDR3 coding sequence is TGTGCCTTTGGCAAGTACTGGGGGATAGGTGGGTACACCGATAAACTCATCTTT. Looking up the rest from reference TRDV3 and TRDJ1 gives the full variable domain: CDKVTQSSPDQTVASGSEVVLLCTYDTVYSNPDLFWYRIRPDYSFQFVFYGDNSRSEGADFTQGRFSVKHILTQKAFHLVISPVRTEDSATYYCAFGKYWGIGGYTDKLIFGKGTRVTVEP.

The table lists this clone with a few counts. The TCRdb protein, from a much larger clone, departs from this DNA's translation at residue 13, likely by read error; the protein shown derives from the DNA. J is TRDJ1 and V is TRDV2; a weak D match, TRDD3 (6 bases). The germline V and J ends were trimmed by 2 bases and 3 bases, with 24 bases remaining between them. The CDR3 has 18 amino acids. Germline assignment: CDR1 GEAIGNYY and CDR2 EKD. This chain's CDR3 is CACDNVGVPKTSADKLIF. The CDR3 DNA reads as TGTGCCTGTGACAACGTGGGGGTCCCTAAGACGTCCGCCGATAAACTCATCTTT.

As for this clone: The mismatch at residue 14 between this DNA's translation and the TCRdb protein of a much larger clone likely reflects a read error; the protein shown is translated from the DNA. The chain joins TRAV29/DV5 to TRDJ1; 9 bases align to TRDD2. The trim removed 1 base at V and 9 bases at J, leaving 19 bases unmatched. This CDR3 region has 17 residues. Germline V gene lookup returns CDR1 NSMFDY and CDR2 ISSIKDK. CDR3 coding DNA: TGTGCAGCAAGCACGGCCTTCCTACGTACTGGGGAGCCCGAACTCATCTTT. This gives the protein CAASTAFLRTGEPELIF.

About this clone: This is likely an artifact of a read error, given a far larger clone one base away. Distinct nucleotide sequences in the sample also encode this CDR3. The chain couples TRDV1 to TRDJ1, with 7 nucleotides matching TRDD3. Per the germline V gene, CDR1 is TSWWSYY and CDR2 is QGS. CDR3 length: 22 residues. CDR3 in amino acids: CALGDLRLPKYWGSLYTDKLIF. The CDR3 DNA sequence: TGTGCTCTTGGGGACCTTCGCCTGCCCAAGTACTGGGGATCCTTGTACACCGATAAGCTCATCTTT.

This clone was counted a few times. This DNA translates differently at residue 15 from the TCRdb protein, which is that of a much larger clone; a read error is likely, and the protein shown is the DNA's own translation. As DNA, the CDR3 is TGTGCTCTTGGCAAAAGGAGGATACTCCGGCACACCGATAAACCCATCTTT. Translating gives CALGKRRILRHTDKPIF. The rearrangement links TRDV1 to TRDJ1, with a possible D match to TRDD3 (6 bases). CDR3 length: 17 amino acids. Germline V gene data show CDR1 as TSWWSYY and CDR2 as QGS.

This clone is labeled as medium-sized. It is likely a read error: a sequence one base away is far more abundant. The chain links TRDV3 to TRDJ1, with 7 bases aligning to TRDD3. This CDR3 is built from 19 residues. Germline V gene data show CDR1 as TVYSNPD and CDR2 as GDNSRS (reference sequence). The ends lost 1 base at V and 6 bases at J; junction bases unmatched: 26. For the CDR3, the DNA is TGTGCCTTTAATTGTCCCCTACCCTGGGGGGTCCGACGTGAGTATAAACTCATCTTT. Its protein is CAFNCPLPWGVRREYKLIF.

This clone ranks as medium-sized. A far larger clone is off by one base, so a read error is likely. The same CDR3 is also encoded by other DNA sequences in this sample. The chain joins TRDV2 to TRDJ1; 8 nucleotides match TRDD3. Germline V gene data show CDR1 as GEAIGNYY and CDR2 as EKD. V dropped 3 bases and J dropped 3; count of bases not matched to a gene: 5. The CDR3 runs 14 residues. CDR3 DNA: TGTGCCTGTGACGCCCGGGGGATAGCCGATAAACTCATCTTT. It translates to CACDARGIADKLIF.

This clone was seen a few times. This DNA translates differently at residue 3 from the TCRdb protein, which is that of a much larger clone; a read error is likely, and the protein shown is the DNA's own translation. The rearrangement uses TRDV2 and TRDJ1; no definite D call. The CDR3 totals 16 residues. CDR1 is GEAIGNYY and CDR2 is EKD in the germline V gene. CDR3 coding DNA: TGTGCCCGTGACAGGGCGAGAAGACGGGGCACCGATAAACTCATCTTT. Protein product: CARDRARRRGTDKLIF.

There are a few counts of this clone. This DNA translates differently at residue 7 from the TCRdb protein, which is that of a much larger clone; a read error is likely, and the protein shown is the DNA's own translation. V and J are TRDV1 and TRDJ1; 10 bases align to TRDD3. Trimming cost V 4 bases and J 8 bases; bases outside gene matches: 13. Per germline, CDR1 TSWWSYY and CDR2 QGS. The CDR3 totals 16 residues. The CDR3 reads CALGVYRCTGGWKLIF. The CDR3 coding sequence is TGTGCTCTTGGGGTGTACAGGTGTACTGGGGGATGGAAACTCATCTTT.

This clone was found a few times. A read error is the likely source, as a far larger clone sits one nucleotide away. Distinct nucleotide sequences in the sample also encode this CDR3. V and J are TRDV1 and TRDJ1; possible D gene TRDD3, 7 bases. Trimming shortened V by 6 bases and J by 2 bases, and 25 bases separated the two germline ends. The CDR3 runs to 18 residues. Germline V gene lookup returns CDR1 TSWWSYY and CDR2 QGS. The CDR3: CALGESYVGWGLTDKLIF. The CDR3 nucleotides read TGTGCTCTTGGAGAGTCCTACGTCGGCTGGGGGCTTACCGATAAACTCATCTTT.

This clone has just a few counts. It is likely a read error: a sequence one base away is far more abundant. The gene calls are TRDV2 and TRDJ1; D may correspond to TRDD2 or TRDD3 (9 bases each). Germline CDR1 reads GEAIGNYY; CDR2 reads EKD. The length of the CDR3 is 25 residues. For the CDR3, the DNA is TGTGCCTGTGACCTACGGCCTTCCTACACCCGAGGGGTGGGGGATAACGAGGTGTACACCGATAAACCCATCTTT. This encodes CACDLRPSYTRGVGDNEVYTDKPIF.

By sample share, this clone is medium-sized. The gene calls are TRDV1 and TRDJ1; 11 bases map to TRDD3. The CDR3 totals 26 residues. The germline CDR1 and CDR2 sequences are TSWWSYY and QGS. Unmatched junction bases numbered 31, after V lost 0 bases and J lost 1 base. The CDR3 DNA reads TGTGCTCTTGGGGAACTAGTCTCGATTACGTGTAGGGTACTGGGGGATAGGCTTGGCTGCACCGATAAACTCATCTTT. This encodes CALGELVSITCRVLGDRLGCTDKLIF.

The sample holds a few counts of this clone. Given a far larger clone just one base away, this is likely a sequencing read error. This same CDR3 is encoded by further DNA sequences in the sample. The V and J genes are TRDV2 and TRDJ1, with 8 bases matching TRDD3. The V and J ends lost 0 bases and 2 bases, in that order; junction bases with no gene match: 7. Germline-derived CDR1 and CDR2 are GEAIGNYY and EKD. This CDR3 is 16 amino acids long. CDR3 coding DNA: TGTGCCTGTGACACCTTGGGGGATTACGATACCGATAAACTCATCTTT. It is translated as CACDTLGDYDTDKLIF.

Only a few counts were recorded for this clone. With only one base between it and a far larger clone, this is likely a read error. Other nucleotide sequences in the sample specify the same CDR3. CDR3: CALGGLFPPTGIYTDKLIF. In DNA form, the CDR3 reads TGCGCTCTTGGGGGGCTCTTTCCCCCTACTGGGATATACACCGATAAACTCATCTTT. The rearrangement uses TRDV1 and TRDJ1; D perhaps matches TRDD3 (6 bases). CDR3 length equals 19 residues. CDR1 TSWWSYY and CDR2 QGS come from the germline V gene.

As for this clone: One base separates it from a far larger clone, so it is likely a read error. The same CDR3 can be traced to other DNA sequences in this sample. DNA for the CDR3: TGTGCCTGTGACACCACGGGGCTCTGGGGGAGCCCTTCCTGGGACACCCGGCAGATGTTTTTC. Its translation: CACDTTGLWGSPSWDTRQMFF. The chain links TRDV2 to TRDJ3; possible D gene TRDD3, 8 bases. CDR1 is GEAIGNYY, CDR2 EKD, per germline. The CDR3 totals 21 residues.

This clone was picked up a small number of times. With a far larger clone one base away, a read error is the likely cause. Within the sample, other DNA sequences also encode this same CDR3. The chain employs TRDV2 and TRDJ1; 11 bases map to TRDD3. Germline CDR1 GEAIGNYY, CDR2 EKD. The CDR3 is made up of 20 amino acids. The DNA of the CDR3 is TGTGCTTGTGACACCCGAGGCGGGACTGGGGGATATGTTTTGGTGTATAAACTCATCTTT. As protein: CACDTRGGTGGYVLVYKLIF.

This clone was found a few times. A far larger clone is off by one base, so a read error is likely. Distinct nucleotide sequences in the sample also encode this CDR3. The V call is TRDV1, the J call TRDJ4, with 12 bases fitting TRDD3. The CDR3 sequence is 19 residues long. CDR1 TSWWSYY and CDR2 QGS come from the germline V gene. The CDR3 DNA is TGTGCTCTTGGGGAACTCAGCCCAGTACTGGGGGATACTTCCAGACCCCTTATCTTT. It encodes CALGELSPVLGDTSRPLIF.

With regard to this clone: A far larger clone lies a single base away; this is likely a read error. The rearrangement uses TRDV1 and TRDJ1; tentative D call: TRDD3 (6 bases). Trimming pared 6 bases from V and 0 bases from J, leaving 32 bases between. Germline values: CDR1 TSWWSYY, CDR2 QGS. The length of the CDR3 is 21 residues. CDR3 sequence (DNA): TGTGCTCTTGGTCTACCGTACGAGTACTGGGAGATACTTCCGTACACCGATAAACTCATCTTT. Translating gives CALGLPYEYWEILPYTDKLIF.

The chain carries TRDV2 and TRDJ1, with D unresolved. This CDR3 has 16 amino acids. Germline-derived CDR1 and CDR2 are GEAIGNYY and EKD. Deletions cut 0 bases from V and 0 bases from J, with 13 bases between. The CDR3, as DNA: TGTGCCTGTGACACCGTTACCTTGCGACACACCGATAAACTCATCTTT. It encodes CACDTVTLRHTDKLIF.

The sample holds a few counts of this clone. The mismatch at residue 8 between this DNA's translation and the TCRdb protein of a much larger clone likely reflects a read error; the protein shown is translated from the DNA. The chain is built from TRDV1 and TRDJ1; D is uncertain. V was cut by 6 bases and J by 0 bases, with 20 bases left in between. The CDR3 loop spans 17 amino acids. CDR1 is TSWWSYY and CDR2 is QGS in the germline V gene. CDR3 amino acids: CALGKRRMLRHTDKLIF. The CDR3 nucleotides read TGTGCTCTTGGCAAAAGGAGGATGCTCCGGCACACCGATAAACTCATCTTT.

This clone was found a few times. Being one base from a much bigger clone, this may be a read error. Other DNA sequences from this sample encode an identical CDR3 as well. The chain recombines TRAV29/DV5 with TRDJ1; the D gene is possibly TRDD3 (5 bases). This CDR3 contains 20 residues. CDR1 is NSMFDY and CDR2 is ISSIKDK in the germline V gene. The CDR3 here is CAASAHPHGEGPDDSDKLIF. Written as DNA, the CDR3 is TGCGCAGCAAGCGCGCACCCACATGGGGAGGGACCCGATGACTCCGATAAACTCATCTTT. Filled out from reference TRAV29/DV5 and TRDJ1, the complete variable domain reads DQQVKQNSPSLSVQEGRISILNCDYTNSMFDYFLWYKKYPAEGPTFLISISSIKDKNEDGRFTVFLNKSAKHLSLHIVPSQPGDSAVYFCAASAHPHGEGPDDSDKLIFGKGTRVTVEP.

This clone was picked up many times. A far larger clone is a single base away, which makes a read error likely. This chain joins TRDV2 and TRDJ1; D gene uncertain. Looked up from germline, CDR1 is GEAIGNYY and CDR2 is EKD. Trimming left V 3 bases short and J 3 bases short, with 13 bases between. This CDR3 has 14 amino acids. The CDR3 here is CACDAREIADKLIF. The CDR3 bases are TGTGCCTGTGACGCCAGGGAGATAGCCGATAAACTCATCTTT.

Only a few counts were recorded for this clone. A much larger clone lies one base from this, so it may be a read error. At the DNA level, this CDR3 is encoded by other sequences in the same sample as well. The genes are TRDV1 and TRDJ1; D is possibly TRDD3 (5 bases). The V gene's germline CDR1 is TSWWSYY and CDR2 QGS. The CDR3 totals 17 residues. The CDR3 spells CALGELVYSLPVHKLIF. CDR3 in DNA: TGCGCTCTTGGGGAACTAGTTTACTCTCTCCCCGTGCATAAACTCATCTTT.

This sequence joins TRDV1 and TRDJ1, with 9 bases matching TRDD3. The germline CDR1 and CDR2 sequences are TSWWSYY and QGS. The CDR3 extends over 25 amino acids. J was trimmed by 0 bases and V by 2 bases; bases with no gene match: 31. CDR3: CALGETRMGPKLYWGTDPYTDKLIF. CDR3 nucleotide sequence: TGTGCTCTTGGGGAAACTAGAATGGGACCAAAACTGTACTGGGGGACCGACCCGTACACCGATAAACTCATCTTT.